This T cell receptor beta chain was identified during a study of cytomegalovirus exposure and HLA in healthy donors. Study-wide results and caveats: In a later analysis, V- and J-gene trimming of beta chains associated with a DCLRE1C missense variant, replicated independently. The study assumed roughly uniform donor sequencing depth for presence/absence analyses. Diagnosis of cytomegalovirus status made by the classifier reportedly showed high specificity and sensitivity.

The CDR3 extends over 14 amino acids. V was pared by 3 bases and J by 3 bases, with 10 bases between. Germline values: CDR1 MNHEY, CDR2 SMNVEV (reference sequence). With respect to this clone: Its antigen is currently unknown.

PCR primers comprised 60 Vbeta and 13 Jbeta primers. Measured with immunoSEQ multiplex PCR; TCRdb has only the in-frame clones, and not every one. The sample holds some 120,000 clones, around 86% seen once. This receptor was obtained from a woman under 40 in good health and CMV-seronegative. What was sequenced was PBMCs. The rearrangement links TRBV27 to TRBJ2-3; D possibly corresponds to TRBD2 (5 bases). CDR3 coding DNA: TGTGCCAGCAGTTTTGTTGGGAGTACAGATACGCAGTATTTT. Amino acids: CASSFVGSTDTQYF.